This TCR beta chain derives from a study of OX40 agonist ivuxolimab in advanced cancers. Turning to the study itself: Ivuxolimab, which patients received intravenously every 2 weeks, was dosed at 0.01 to 10 mg/kg. Allowance was made for prior anti-PD-1, anti-PD-L1 or anti-CTLA-4 therapy, and about 40% had some.

Germline values: CDR1 SGHNT, CDR2 YYREEE (reference sequence). V gave up 4 bases and J gave up 0 bases, with 8 bases separating them. CDR3 length: 14 amino acids. Repertoires were generated with immunoSEQ multiplex PCR, while TCRdb's copy carries only in-frame clones and drops some. Here the sample spans 55,000 to 80,000 clones, 80% to 90% being singletons. The material sequenced was CD4+ or CD8+ T cells sorted from blood, taken in a trial of the OX40 agonist ivuxolimab. The rearrangement links TRBV5-4 to TRBJ2-1, with a possible D match to TRBD2 (5 bases). The TCR comes from an adult with an advanced solid tumor such as melanoma, head and neck, liver or kidney cancer. The CDR3 loop is CASSDRDSYNEQFF. The CDR3 DNA reads as TGTGCCAGCAGCGACCGGGACTCCTACAATGAGCAGTTCTTC.